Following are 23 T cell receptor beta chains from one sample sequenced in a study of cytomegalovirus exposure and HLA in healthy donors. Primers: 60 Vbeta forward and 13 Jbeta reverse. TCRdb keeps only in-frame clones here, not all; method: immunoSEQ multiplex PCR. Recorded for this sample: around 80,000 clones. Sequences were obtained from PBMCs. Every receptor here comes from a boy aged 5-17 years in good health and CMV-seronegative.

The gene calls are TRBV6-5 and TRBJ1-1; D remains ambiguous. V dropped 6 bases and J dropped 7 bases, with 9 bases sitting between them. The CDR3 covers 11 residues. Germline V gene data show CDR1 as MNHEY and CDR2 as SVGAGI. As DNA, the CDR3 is TGTGCCAGCAGACGGGGTCTTGAAGCTTTCTTT. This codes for CASRRGLEAFF.

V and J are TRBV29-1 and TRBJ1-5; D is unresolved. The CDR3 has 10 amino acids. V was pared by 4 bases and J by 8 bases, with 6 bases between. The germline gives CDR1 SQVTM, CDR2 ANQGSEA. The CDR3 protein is CSVGDEPQHF. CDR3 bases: TGCAGCGTTGGCGATGAGCCCCAGCATTTT.

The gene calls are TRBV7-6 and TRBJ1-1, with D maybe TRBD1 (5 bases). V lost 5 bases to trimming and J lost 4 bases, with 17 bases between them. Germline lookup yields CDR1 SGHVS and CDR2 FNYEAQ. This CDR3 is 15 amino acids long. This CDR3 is CASSPLVQGRTEAFF. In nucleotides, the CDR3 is TGTGCCAGCAGCCCCTTGGTCCAGGGTCGCACTGAAGCTTTCTTT.

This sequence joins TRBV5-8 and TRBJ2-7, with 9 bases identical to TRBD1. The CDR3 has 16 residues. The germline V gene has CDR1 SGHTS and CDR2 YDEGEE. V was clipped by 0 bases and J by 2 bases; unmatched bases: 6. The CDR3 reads CASSLDRDRAAYEQYF. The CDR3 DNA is TGTGCCAGCAGCTTGGACCGGGACAGGGCGGCCTACGAGCAGTACTTC.

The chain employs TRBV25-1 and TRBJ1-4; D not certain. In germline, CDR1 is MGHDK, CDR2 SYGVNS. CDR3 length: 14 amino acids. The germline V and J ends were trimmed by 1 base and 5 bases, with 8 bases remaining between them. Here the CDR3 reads CASSEFGGNEKLFF. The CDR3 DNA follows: TGTGCCAGCAGTGAATTTGGCGGAAATGAAAAACTGTTTTTT.

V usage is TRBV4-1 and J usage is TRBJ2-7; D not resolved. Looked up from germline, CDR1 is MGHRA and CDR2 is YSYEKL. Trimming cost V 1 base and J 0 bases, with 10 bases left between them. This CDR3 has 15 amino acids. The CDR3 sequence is CASSQVYGPSYEQYF. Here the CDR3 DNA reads TGCGCCAGCAGCCAAGTATACGGTCCCTCCTACGAGCAGTACTTC.

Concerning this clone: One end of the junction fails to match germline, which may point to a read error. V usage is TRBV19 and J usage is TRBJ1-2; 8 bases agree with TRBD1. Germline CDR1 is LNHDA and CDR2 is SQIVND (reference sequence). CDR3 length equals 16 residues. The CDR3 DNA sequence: TGTGCCAGTAGTATTCGGACAGGACAGGGAGACTATGGCTATACCTTC. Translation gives CASSIRTGQGDYGYTF.

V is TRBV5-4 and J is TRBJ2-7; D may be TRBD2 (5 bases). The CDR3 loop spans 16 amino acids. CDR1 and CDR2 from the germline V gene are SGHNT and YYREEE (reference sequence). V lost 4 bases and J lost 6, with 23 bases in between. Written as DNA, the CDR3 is TGTGCCAGCAGCCTCTCAATCGGACTCCCGGCCGGCGAGCAGTACTTC. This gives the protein CASSLSIGLPAGEQYF. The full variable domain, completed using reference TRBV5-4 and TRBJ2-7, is ETGVTQSPTHLIKTRGQQVTLRCSSQSGHNTVSWYQQALGQGPQFIFQYYREEENGRGNFPPRFSGLQFPNYSSELNVNALELDDSALYLCASSLSIGLPAGEQYFGPGTRLTVT.

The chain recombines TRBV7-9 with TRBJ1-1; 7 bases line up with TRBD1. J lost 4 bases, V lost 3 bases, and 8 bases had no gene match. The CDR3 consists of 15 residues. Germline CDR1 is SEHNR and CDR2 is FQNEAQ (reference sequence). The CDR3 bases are TGTGCCAGCAGCTTCACGACAGGGCTCGGCACTGAAGCTTTCTTT. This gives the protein CASSFTTGLGTEAFF.

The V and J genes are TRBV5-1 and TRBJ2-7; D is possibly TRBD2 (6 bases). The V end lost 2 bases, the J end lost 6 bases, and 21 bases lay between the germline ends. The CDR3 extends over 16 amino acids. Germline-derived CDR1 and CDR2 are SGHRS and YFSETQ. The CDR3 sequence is CASSLWAAPGDSEQYF. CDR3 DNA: TGCGCCAGCAGCTTATGGGCGGCCCCGGGGGACTCCGAGCAGTACTTC.

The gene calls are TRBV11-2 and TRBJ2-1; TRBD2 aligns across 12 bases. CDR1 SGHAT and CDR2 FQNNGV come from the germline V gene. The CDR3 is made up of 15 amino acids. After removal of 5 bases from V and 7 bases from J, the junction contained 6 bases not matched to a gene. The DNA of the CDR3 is TGTGCCAGCAGCCCTAGCGGGAGGGCCGGGAATGAGCAGTTCTTC. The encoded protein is CASSPSGRAGNEQFF.

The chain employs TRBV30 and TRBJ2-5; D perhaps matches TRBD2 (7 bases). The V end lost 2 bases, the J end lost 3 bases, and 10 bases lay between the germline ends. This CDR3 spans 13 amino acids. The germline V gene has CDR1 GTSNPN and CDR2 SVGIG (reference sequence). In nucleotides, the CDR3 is TGTGCCTGGAGTAGGGGGGGGAAAGAGACCCAGTACTTC. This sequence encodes CAWSRGGKETQYF.

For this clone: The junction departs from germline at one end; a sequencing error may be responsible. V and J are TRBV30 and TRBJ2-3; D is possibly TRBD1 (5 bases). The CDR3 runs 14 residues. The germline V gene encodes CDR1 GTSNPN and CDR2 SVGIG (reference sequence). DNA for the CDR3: TGTGCCTGGAGTGTAGGGATTTACACAGGTACGCAGTATTTT. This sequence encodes CAWSVGIYTGTQYF.

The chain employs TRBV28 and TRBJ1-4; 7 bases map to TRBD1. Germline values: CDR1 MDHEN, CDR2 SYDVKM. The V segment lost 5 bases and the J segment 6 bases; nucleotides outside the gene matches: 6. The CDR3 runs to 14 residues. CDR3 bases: TGTGCCAGCAGTGCGCCGGGACAGCATGAAAAACTGTTTTTT. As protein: CASSAPGQHEKLFF.

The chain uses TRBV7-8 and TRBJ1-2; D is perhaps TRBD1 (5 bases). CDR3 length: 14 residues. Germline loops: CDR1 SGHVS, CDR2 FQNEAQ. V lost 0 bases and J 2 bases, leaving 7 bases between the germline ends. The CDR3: CASSLARQNYGYTF. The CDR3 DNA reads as TGTGCCAGCAGCTTAGCGCGACAGAACTATGGCTACACCTTC.

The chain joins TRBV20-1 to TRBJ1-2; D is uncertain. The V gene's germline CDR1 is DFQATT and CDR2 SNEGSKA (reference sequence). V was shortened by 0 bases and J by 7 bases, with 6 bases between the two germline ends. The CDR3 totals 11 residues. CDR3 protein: CSARDSSGYTF. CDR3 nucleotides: TGCAGTGCTAGAGATTCGAGTGGCTACACCTTC.

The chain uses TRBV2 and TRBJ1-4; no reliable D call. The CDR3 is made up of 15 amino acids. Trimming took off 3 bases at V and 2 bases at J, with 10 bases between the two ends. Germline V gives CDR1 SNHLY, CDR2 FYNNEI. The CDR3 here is CASSDRGPTNEKLFF. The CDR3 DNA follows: TGTGCCAGCAGTGATAGAGGTCCGACTAATGAAAAACTGTTTTTT.

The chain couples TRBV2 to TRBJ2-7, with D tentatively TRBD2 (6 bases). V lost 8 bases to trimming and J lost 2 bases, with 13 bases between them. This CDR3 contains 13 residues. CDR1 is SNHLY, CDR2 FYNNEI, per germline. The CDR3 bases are TGTGCCAGCGGGCCTGGCGGGGCCTACGAGCAGTACTTC. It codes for CASGPGGAYEQYF.

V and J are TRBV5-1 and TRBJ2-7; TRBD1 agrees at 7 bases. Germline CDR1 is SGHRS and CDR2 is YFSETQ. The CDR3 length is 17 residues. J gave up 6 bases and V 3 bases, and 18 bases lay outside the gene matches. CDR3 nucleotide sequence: TGCGCCAGCAGCTCGACATGGGACAGCCCGAACCTCTCCGAGCAGTACTTC. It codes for CASSSTWDSPNLSEQYF.

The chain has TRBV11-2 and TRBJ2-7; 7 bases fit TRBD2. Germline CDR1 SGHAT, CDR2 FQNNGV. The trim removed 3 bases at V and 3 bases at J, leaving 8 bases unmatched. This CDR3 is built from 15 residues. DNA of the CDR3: TGTGCCAGCAGCTTTTTTCGGGGAGGGTTCTACGAGCAGTACTTC. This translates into CASSFFRGGFYEQYF. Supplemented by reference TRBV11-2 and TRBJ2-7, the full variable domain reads EAGVAQSPRYKIIEKRQSVAFWCNPISGHATLYWYQQILGQGPKLLIQFQNNGVVDDSQLPKDRFSAERLKGVDSTLKIQPAKLEDSAVYLCASSFFRGGFYEQYFGPGTRLTVT.

The CDR3: CASSLVLASGNLAKNIQYF. Here the CDR3 DNA reads TGCGCCAGCAGCTTGGTTCTTGCTAGCGGAAACCTAGCCAAAAACATTCAGTACTTC. The J gene is TRBJ2-4, the V gene TRBV5-1, with 7 bases identical to TRBD2. This CDR3 is built from 19 residues. V was pared by 0 bases and J by 0 bases, with 12 bases of the junction left unmatched. Germline CDR1 SGHRS, CDR2 YFSETQ. Full variable domain (remainder filled in from reference TRBV5-1 and TRBJ2-4): KAGVTQTPRYLIKTRGQQVTLSCSPISGHRSVSWYQQTPGQGLQFLFEYFSETQRNKGNFPGRFSGRQFSNSRSEMNVSTLELGDSALYLCASSLVLASGNLAKNIQYFGAGTRLSVL.

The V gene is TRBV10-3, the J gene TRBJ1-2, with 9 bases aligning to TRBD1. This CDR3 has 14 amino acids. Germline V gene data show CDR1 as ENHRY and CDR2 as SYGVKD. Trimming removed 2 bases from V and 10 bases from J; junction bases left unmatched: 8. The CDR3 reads CAISETPGQGDYTF. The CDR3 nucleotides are TGTGCCATCAGTGAGACCCCGGGACAGGGTGACTACACCTTC.

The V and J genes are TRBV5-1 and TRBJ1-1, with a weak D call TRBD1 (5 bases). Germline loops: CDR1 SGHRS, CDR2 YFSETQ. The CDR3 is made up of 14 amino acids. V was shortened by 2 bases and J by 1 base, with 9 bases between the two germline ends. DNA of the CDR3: TGCGCCAGCAGCTTCAACGGACAGAACACTGAAGCTTTCTTT. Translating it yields CASSFNGQNTEAFF.